The present T cell receptor beta chain was sequenced within a study of cytomegalovirus exposure and HLA in healthy donors. The primer mix had 60 Vbeta and 13 Jbeta primers. TCRdb's table, derived via immunoSEQ multiplex PCR, lists solely in-frame clones and lacks some. The data show more than 40,000 clones, and the top ten clones hold about 17%. Germline V gene sequence: CDR1 PRHDT, CDR2 FYEKMQ (reference sequence). The V end was cut by 6 bases, the J end by 0 bases, with 12 bases between. This CDR3 is 15 amino acids long. The source material was PBMCs. This TCR derives from a male donor in good health and CMV-seronegative. The chain combines TRBV13 with TRBJ1-3, with D maybe TRBD1 (5 bases). The CDR3 DNA reads as TGTGCCAGCAGGTATTCGACAGACTCTGGAAACACCATATATTTT. Translated, it gives CASRYSTDSGNTIYF.